The source of this T cell receptor beta chain is a study of blood T cell repertoires in COVID-19. Study-wide context: Acute and convalescent COVID-19 samples came from the United States, Italy and Spain. Sample material is recorded as cDNA or gDNA derived from T cells, B-cell-depleted T cells, or PBMCs.

CDR1 and CDR2 from the germline V gene are MNHEY and SVGAGI. Trimming shortened V by 5 bases and J by 0 bases, and 8 bases separated the two germline ends. This CDR3 is 13 amino acids long. Original data processing: Amplification from reference gene primers served as the basis for estimated nucleated cell counts. Sequencing was performed with immunoSEQ multiplex PCR; in TCRdb, only in-frame clones are kept and a portion is missing. The DNA was the basis for D and trimming; V, J and clone size are from that table. The repertoire holds 30,000 to 35,000 clones, with around 73% as singletons. The chain links TRBV6-5 to TRBJ2-7; D is perhaps TRBD1 (5 bases). Specimen: peripheral blood. The sequence was collected from a woman aged 60-75 years with acute or convalescent COVID-19. Here the CDR3 DNA reads TGTGCCAGCAGTCCAGGGCCCTCCTACGAGCAGTACTTC. It translates to CASSPGPSYEQYF.